A single sample gave rise to the 6 T cell receptor beta chains below, sequenced in a study of human T cells and chemical hapten exposure. TCRdb recomputed calls from the RACE reads with MiXCR, one row per CDR3 protein. There are 82,000 or so distinct CDR3 sequences in the sample; about an eighth occur only once, and roughly 5.9% lies in the top ten. The time point here: patch test 3, about 24 weeks after DPC sensitization. Treatment of the sample: therapeutic diphenylcyclopropenone sensitization with weekly scalp DPC. Here the sequenced sample was whole blood, taken in connection with sensitization to the hapten diphenylcyclopropenone (DPC). The receptors shown here come from a woman between 50 and 59 years old with alopecia areata. Some clones in this sample may be carry-over from other donors' samples.

This clonotype was seen only a few times. V usage is TRBV20-1 and J usage is TRBJ2-3; 12 bases match TRBD2. The CDR3 is 15 residues long. With V trimmed by 4 bases and J by 3 bases, 5 bases remained unmatched. The germline CDR1 and CDR2 sequences are DFQATT and SNEGSKA (reference sequence). Written as DNA, the CDR3 is TGCAGTGCTACGACTAGCGGGAGTGGGACAGATACGCAGTATTTT. This codes for CSATTSGSGTDTQYF.

The chain has TRBV29-1 and TRBJ2-5; unclear D gene. V lost 4 bases, J lost 0 bases, and 9 bases lay in between. This CDR3 region has 13 residues. Germline V lookup: CDR1 SQVTM, CDR2 ANQGSEA. The CDR3 region is CSVAHTYQETQYF. Written as DNA, the CDR3 is TGCAGCGTTGCACACACGTACCAAGAGACCCAGTACTTC.

This clonotype was recorded a few times. For the CDR3, the DNA is TGTGCCAGCAGCGATCGCTACAGGAACACTGAAGCTTTCTTT. It specifies CASSDRYRNTEAFF. This chain joins TRBV11-1 and TRBJ1-1; D remains ambiguous. The CDR3 covers 14 residues. Trimming removed 5 bases at V and 1 base at J, with 11 bases between. Germline loops: CDR1 SGHAT, CDR2 FQDESV (reference sequence).

This clonotype was detected many times. This sequence joins TRBV20-1 and TRBJ2-7; 7 nucleotides line up with TRBD2. The length of the CDR3 is 12 residues. Losses at the gene ends were 3 bases for V and 2 bases for J; bases not matched to a gene: 1. Germline V gene data show CDR1 as DFQATT and CDR2 as SNEGSKA (reference sequence). The CDR3 loop is CSASGRTYEQYF. The CDR3 region has the DNA TGCAGTGCTAGCGGGAGGACCTACGAGCAGTACTTC.

A note on this clonotype: A much larger clone differs from this one at a single base, so this may be a read error. The chain recombines TRBV7-9 with TRBJ1-5; unclear D gene. The CDR3 totals 13 residues. V was clipped by 3 bases and J by 2 bases, with 5 bases between them. Germline-derived CDR1 and CDR2 are SEHNR and FQNEAQ (reference sequence). The CDR3 sequence is CASSLQGNQPQHF. The CDR3 DNA reads as TGTGCCAGCAGCTTGCAGGGCAATCAGCCCCAGCATTTT.

This clonotype appeared many times. The V gene is TRBV5-1, the J gene TRBJ2-5, with 7 bases aligning to TRBD1. Germline V gene sequence: CDR1 SGHRS, CDR2 YFSETQ. Losses at the gene ends were 4 bases for V and 5 bases for J; bases not matched to a gene: 5. The CDR3 length is 13 residues. The CDR3 is CASSLTGSETQYF. CDR3 sequence (DNA): TGCGCCAGCAGCCTGACAGGGTCGGAGACCCAGTACTTC.